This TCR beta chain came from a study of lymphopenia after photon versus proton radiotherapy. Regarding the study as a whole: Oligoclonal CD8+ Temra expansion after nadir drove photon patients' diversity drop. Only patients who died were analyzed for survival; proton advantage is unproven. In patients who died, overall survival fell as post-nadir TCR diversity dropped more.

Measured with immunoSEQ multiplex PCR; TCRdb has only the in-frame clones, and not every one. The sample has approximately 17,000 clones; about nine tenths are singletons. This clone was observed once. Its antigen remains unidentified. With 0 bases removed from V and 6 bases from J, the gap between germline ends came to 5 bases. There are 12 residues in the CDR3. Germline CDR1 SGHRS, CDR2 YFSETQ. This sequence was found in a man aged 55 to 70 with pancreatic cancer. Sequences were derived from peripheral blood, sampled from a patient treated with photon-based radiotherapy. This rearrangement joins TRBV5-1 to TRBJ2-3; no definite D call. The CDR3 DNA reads TGCGCCAGCAGCTTGGAGGTGGATACGCAGTATTTT. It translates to CASSLEVDTQYF.